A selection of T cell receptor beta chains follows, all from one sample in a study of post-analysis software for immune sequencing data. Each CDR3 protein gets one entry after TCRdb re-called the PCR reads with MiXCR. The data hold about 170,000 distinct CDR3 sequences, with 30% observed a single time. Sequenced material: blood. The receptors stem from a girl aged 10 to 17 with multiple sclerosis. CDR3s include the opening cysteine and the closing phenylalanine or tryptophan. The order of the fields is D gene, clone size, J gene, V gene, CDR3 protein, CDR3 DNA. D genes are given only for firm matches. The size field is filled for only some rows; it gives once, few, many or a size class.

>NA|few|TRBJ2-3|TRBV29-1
CSVGGVPGSDTQYF
TGCAGCGTTGGGGGGGTTCCGGGGTCAGATACGCAGTATTTT
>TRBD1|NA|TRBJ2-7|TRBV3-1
CASSQGRSGGLYEQYF
TGTGCCAGCAGCCAAGGGAGGTCAGGGGGCTTGTACGAGCAGTACTTC
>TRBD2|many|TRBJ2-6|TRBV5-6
CASSKGGLAGRSGANVLTF
TGTGCCAGCAGCAAGGGAGGACTAGCGGGCCGCTCTGGGGCCAACGTCCTGACTTTC
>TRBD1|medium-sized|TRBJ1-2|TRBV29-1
CSVRGQTLFEEGYTF
TGCAGCGTTAGGGGACAGACGCTATTTGAGGAAGGCTACACCTTC
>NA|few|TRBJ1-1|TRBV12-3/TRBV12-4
CASRDRNTEAFF
TGTGCCAGCAGGGACAGGAACACTGAAGCTTTCTTT
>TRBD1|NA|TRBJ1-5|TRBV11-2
CASSFGTGGDQPQHF
TGTGCCAGCAGCTTTGGGACAGGGGGCGATCAGCCCCAGCATTTT
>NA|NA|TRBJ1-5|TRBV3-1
CASSSRVSQPQHF
TGTGCCAGCAGTTCCAGGGTCAGCCAGCCCCAGCATTTT
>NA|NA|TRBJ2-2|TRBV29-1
CSVSLGTGELFF
TGCAGCGTTTCGCTGGGCACCGGGGAGCTGTTTTTT
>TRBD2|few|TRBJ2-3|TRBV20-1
CSASGRVYTDTQYF
TGCAGTGCTAGCGGGAGGGTCTACACAGATACGCAGTATTTT
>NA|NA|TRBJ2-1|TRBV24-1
CATSDRRGDLPSRFFDEQFF
TGTGCCACCAGTGATAGGAGGGGGGATCTTCCCTCCCGATTCTTCGATGAGCAGTTCTTC
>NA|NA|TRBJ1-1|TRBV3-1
CASSQGNTEAFF
TGTGCCAGCAGCCAAGGGAACACTGAAGCTTTCTTT
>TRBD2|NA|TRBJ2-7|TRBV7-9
CASSAVAGGPSYEQYF
TGTGCCAGCAGCGCCGTGGCGGGAGGTCCCTCCTACGAGCAGTACTTC
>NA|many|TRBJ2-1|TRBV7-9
CASSLQGNEQFF
TGTGCCAGCAGCTTACAGGGCAATGAGCAGTTCTTC
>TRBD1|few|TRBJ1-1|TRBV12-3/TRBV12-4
CASSKTGKGNTEAFF
TGTGCCAGCAGCAAGACAGGGAAGGGGAACACTGAAGCTTTCTTT
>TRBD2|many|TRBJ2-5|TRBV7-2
CASSLVPAGKKETQYF
TGTGCTAGCAGCTTAGTTCCAGCGGGAAAAAAAGAGACCCAGTACTTC
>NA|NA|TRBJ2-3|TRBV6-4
CASITTLFLSTDTQYF
TGTGCCAGCATTACGACCCTTTTCCTTAGCACAGATACGCAGTATTTT
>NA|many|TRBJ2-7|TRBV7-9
CASSLPWAGSIYEQYF
TGTGCCAGCAGCCTCCCTTGGGCGGGAAGTATCTACGAGCAGTACTTC
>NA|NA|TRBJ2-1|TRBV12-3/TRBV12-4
CASSFRLTLSSYEQFF
TGTGCCAGCAGTTTTCGACTAACGCTGAGCTCCTACGAGCAGTTCTTC
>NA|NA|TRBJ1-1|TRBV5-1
CASSLDIGGEWSTEAFF
TGCGCCAGCAGCTTGGACATAGGAGGGGAATGGAGCACTGAAGCTTTCTTT
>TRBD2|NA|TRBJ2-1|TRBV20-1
CSASPGSGRGHEQFF
TGCAGTGCCTCCCCGGGTAGCGGGAGGGGGCATGAGCAGTTCTTC
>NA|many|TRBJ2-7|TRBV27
CASSWGAGSYEQYF
TGTGCCAGCAGTTGGGGGGCCGGGTCCTACGAGCAGTACTTC
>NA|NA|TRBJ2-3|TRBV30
CAWSPLTDTQYF
TGTGCCTGGAGTCCCCTCACAGATACGCAGTATTTT
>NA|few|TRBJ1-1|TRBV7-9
CASSGPRPEAFF
TGTGCCAGCAGCGGACCTCGACCTGAAGCTTTCTTT
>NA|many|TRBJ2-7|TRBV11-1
CASSLGGAVVYEQYF
TGTGCCAGCAGCTTAGGGGGGGCCGTTGTCTACGAGCAGTACTTC
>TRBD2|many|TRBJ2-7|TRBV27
CASSLRGDGYEQYF
TGTGCCAGCAGTTTGCGGGGGGATGGATACGAGCAGTACTTC
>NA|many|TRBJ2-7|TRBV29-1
CSAMDGDYEQYF
TGCAGCGCCATGGACGGGGACTACGAGCAGTACTTC
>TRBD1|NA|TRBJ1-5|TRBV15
CATSGGQGVMSLSNQPQHF
TGTGCCACCAGCGGAGGACAGGGAGTTATGTCCCTCAGCAATCAGCCCCAGCATTTT
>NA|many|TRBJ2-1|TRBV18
CASSRKNNEQFF
TGTGCCAGCTCACGAAAGAACAATGAGCAGTTCTTC
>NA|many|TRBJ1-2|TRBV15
CATSRVGDLGYGYTF
TGTGCCACCAGCAGAGTCGGGGACCTGGGCTATGGCTACACCTTC
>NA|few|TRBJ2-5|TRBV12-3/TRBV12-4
CASSLNVQETQYF
TGTGCCAGCAGTCTTAACGTCCAAGAGACCCAGTACTTC
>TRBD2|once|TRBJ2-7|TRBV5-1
CASSGTNSYEQYF
TGCGCCAGCAGCGGGACTAACTCCTACGAGCAGTACTTC
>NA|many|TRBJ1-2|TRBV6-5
CASSYGSNGYTF
TGTGCCAGCAGTTACGGCAGCAATGGCTACACCTTC
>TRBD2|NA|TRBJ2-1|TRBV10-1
CASSESGGVGPQFF
TGCGCCAGCAGTGAGTCCGGGGGGGTAGGTCCGCAGTTCTTC
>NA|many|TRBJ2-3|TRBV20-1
CSARVVELTDTQYF
TGCAGTGCTAGAGTGGTAGAGCTCACAGATACGCAGTATTTT
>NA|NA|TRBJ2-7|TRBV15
CATSRDPPWANTYEQYF
TGTGCCACCAGCAGAGATCCCCCTTGGGCTAACACCTACGAGCAGTACTTC
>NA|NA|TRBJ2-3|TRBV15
CATSRGAGRTDTQYF
TGTGCCACCAGCAGAGGGGCCGGGCGCACAGATACGCAGTATTTT
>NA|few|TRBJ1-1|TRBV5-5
CASSSQVGVTEAFF
TGTGCCAGCAGCTCACAGGTAGGGGTCACTGAAGCTTTCTTT
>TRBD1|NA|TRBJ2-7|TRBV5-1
CASSPDRAPREQYF
TGCGCCAGCAGCCCGGACAGGGCCCCTCGGGAGCAGTACTTC
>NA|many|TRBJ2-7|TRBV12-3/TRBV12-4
CASSPPIRADEQYF
TGTGCCAGCAGCCCCCCGATTCGCGCCGACGAGCAGTACTTC
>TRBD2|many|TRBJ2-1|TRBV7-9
CASSPRGSGSNNEQFF
TGTGCCAGCAGCCCGAGGGGGAGCGGGAGTAACAATGAGCAGTTCTTC
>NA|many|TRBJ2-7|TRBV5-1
CASSFGRVAGEQYF
TGCGCCAGCAGCTTCGGCAGGGTGGCGGGCGAGCAGTACTTC
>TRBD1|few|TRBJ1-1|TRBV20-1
CSARGQGRAEAFF
TGCAGTGCTAGAGGACAGGGGAGAGCTGAAGCTTTCTTT
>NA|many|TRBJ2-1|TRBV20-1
CSAGTPHPRNNEQFF
TGCAGTGCTGGGACTCCTCACCCCAGAAACAATGAGCAGTTCTTC
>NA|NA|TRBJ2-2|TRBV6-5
CASSYGGTGELFF
TGTGCCAGCAGTTACGGGGGCACCGGGGAGCTGTTTTTT
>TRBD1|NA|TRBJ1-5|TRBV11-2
CASSMDRAQPQHF
TGTGCCAGCAGCATGGACAGGGCCCAGCCCCAGCATTTT
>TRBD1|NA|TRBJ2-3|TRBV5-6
CASSSYRGQWTDTQYF
TGTGCCAGCAGCTCGTACAGGGGGCAGTGGACAGATACGCAGTATTTT
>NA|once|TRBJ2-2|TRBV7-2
CASSPHRAQTNTGELFF
TGTGCCAGCAGCCCACACAGGGCCCAAACGAACACCGGGGAGCTGTTTTTT
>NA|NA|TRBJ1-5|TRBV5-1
CASSPQPQGPNQPQHF
TGCGCCAGCAGCCCCCAGCCACAGGGCCCCAATCAGCCCCAGCATTTT
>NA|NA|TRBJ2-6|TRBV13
CASSPLGGMGANVLTF
TGTGCCAGCAGCCCCCTGGGGGGTATGGGGGCCAACGTCCTGACTTTC
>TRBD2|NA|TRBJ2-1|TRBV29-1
CSVGGASYNKQFF
TGCAGCGTCGGGGGGGCCTCCTACAATAAGCAGTTCTTC